This TCR beta chain was found in a study of immune characteristics of hereditary and idiopathic chronic pancreatitis. Regarding the study in general: The study profiled local pancreatic immune cells and TCRbeta repertoires in hereditary and idiopathic chronic pancreatitis compared with control organ donor pancreases. TCRbeta sequencing was performed on roughly five control pancreases, seven or eight hereditary chronic pancreatitis pancreases and roughly 6 idiopathic chronic pancreatitis pancreases. The gDNA-based approach was selected because the approach required minimal in vitro experimental manipulation of T cells infiltrating the pancreas. Overall study outcomes, separate from this receptor: Vbeta-Jbeta gene family usage, including TRBV10, TRBV19, TRBV23 and TRBV5, differed between hereditary and idiopathic chronic pancreatitis. Numbers of productive TCR rearrangements correlated positively with disease severity scores among some 14 chronic pancreatitis patients. Compared with controls, TCRbeta repertoire diversity was significantly higher and clonality was lower in both chronic pancreatitis groups. Patient tissue was available only at the time of TPIAT, so disease duration differences may have influenced immune findings. Chronic pancreatitis caused by alcohol use was excluded from the study.

Notes on this clone: The antigen it recognizes is unknown. No much larger clone is present one base from it, and per-base qualities are unavailable.

The germline V gene supplies CDR1 LGHNT and CDR2 FRNRAP. For this chain, trimming is 0 bases at the V end and 6 bases at the J end, and the number of junction bases without a gene match is 16. Reading from cysteine to phenylalanine, the CDR3 counts 19 amino acids. The retained sequence is limited to the CDR3, 57 bases, with the frame set at the first base. Chronic pancreatitis pancreas tissue came from patients undergoing total pancreatectomy with islet autotransplantation (TPIAT). Included chronic pancreatitis patients had no known history of diabetes. For TCRbeta sequencing, genomic DNA was extracted directly from bulk pancreas tissue without sorting T cells. Pancreas tissues from patients and organ donors were collected consecutively at two US centers. The protocol used for the library was the immunoSEQ multiplex PCR assay. The TCRbeta CDR3 region and neighboring sequences were amplified from pancreatic genomic DNA and then sequenced. On the study's bioinformatics: Repertoire diversity was measured as a mean normalized Shannon-Wiener index, alongside productive clonality and productive rearrangement counts. Control and chronic pancreatitis repertoire metrics were compared by means of the nonparametric Mann-Whitney U test. A clonotype counted as shared when its CDR3beta sequence had identical amino acid composition and length across subjects. This is the immuneACCESS table as TCRdb keeps it, with only in-frame sequences that have V and J called. A part of the clones is gone; compared with another copy, unresolved V genes explain less than half, and the rest is unexplained. That table gives V, J and clone size, and the DNA gave D and trimming. The sample yields about 6,000 clones; about 70% were counted once. Roughly 6.6% of the sample rests with the top ten.

Source material: pancreas tissue with hereditary chronic pancreatitis. The chain is encoded by TRBV12-5 joined to TRBJ2-3, with TRBD1 identical over 9 junction bases. The clonotype comes from a human donor with chronic pancreatitis. The sequenced DNA: TGTGCTAGTGGTTTGGTATCAATCTCAGGACAGGGGAATTTGGATACGCAGTATTTT. Its translation is CASGLVSISGQGNLDTQYF.